Sequencing of this TCR beta chain was carried out in a study of chemoradiotherapy in HPV16-positive cancers. Findings and limits, study-wide: Candidate HPV-specific clones and E7-related TCR motifs grew in tumor during treatment.

On this clone: Its target is not known.

Germline V gene lookup returns CDR1 SGDLS and CDR2 YYNGEE. The CDR3 is 13 amino acids. V gave up 4 bases and J gave up 7 bases, with 14 bases separating them. The repertoire was sequenced with immunoSEQ multiplex PCR; TCRdb's copy has only in-frame clones and lacks some. The sample lists approximately 14,000 clones; 70% to 90% were seen once. Repertoires were sampled repeatedly during chemoradiotherapy. The chain recombines TRBV9 with TRBJ1-2, with D unclear. This clonotype was obtained from a human donor with HPV-associated anogenital cancer. This specimen was blood, taken from a patient who underwent chemoradiotherapy. CDR3 in amino acids: CASSPVEVGGYTF. The CDR3 region has the DNA TGTGCCAGCAGCCCCGTGGAGGTGGGTGGCTACACCTTC. Filled out from reference TRBV9 and TRBJ1-2, the complete variable domain reads DSGVTQTPKHLITATGQRVTLRCSPRSGDLSVYWYQQSLDQGLQFLIQYYNGEERAKGNILERFSAQQFPDLHSELNLSSLELGDSALYFCASSPVEVGGYTFGSGTRLTVV.